This passage covers 17 T cell receptor beta chains from one sample sequenced in a study of blood T cell repertoires in COVID-19 (dated by TCRdb to 2018 to 2021). The method was the immunoSEQ multiplex PCR assay. As stored in TCRdb, this immuneACCESS dataset retains in-frame rearrangements with V and J assigned. A fraction of the clones does not appear; measured against another copy, unresolved V genes explain less than half of the discrepancy, and the remainder lacks a known reason. This sample lists approximately 360,000 clones; 70% to 90% were detected once. Approximately 1.2% of the sample comes from the top ten. The sequenced sample consisted of peripheral blood. Receptors originate from a man aged 35 to 55 with acute or convalescent COVID-19.

This chain connects TRBV2 to TRBJ1-4, with 9 bases aligning to TRBD1. This CDR3 spans 14 amino acids. The V segment lost 6 bases and the J segment 8 bases; nucleotides outside the gene matches: 7. In germline, CDR1 is SNHLY, CDR2 FYNNEI. CDR3: CASSRDREGEKLFF. The CDR3 bases are TGTGCCAGCAGCCGGGACAGGGAAGGGGAAAAACTGTTTTTT.

The chain employs TRBV29-1 and TRBJ1-1; D is unresolved. The germline gives CDR1 SQVTM, CDR2 ANQGSEA. The CDR3 has 13 residues. With 4 bases removed from V and 7 bases from J, the gap between germline ends came to 16 bases. The CDR3 reads CSVVRGSEGEAFF. For the CDR3, the DNA is TGCAGCGTTGTCCGGGGTAGCGAGGGTGAAGCTTTCTTT.

The J gene is TRBJ2-3, the V gene TRBV5-6; 11 bases match TRBD2. Germline CDR1 reads SGHDT; CDR2 reads YYEEEE. The CDR3 length is 17 residues. The V and J ends lost 4 bases and 2 bases, in that order; junction bases with no gene match: 9. The CDR3 DNA reads TGTGCCAGCAGCCGACGACTAGCGGGACTCTACACAGATACGCAGTATTTT. Translating gives CASSRRLAGLYTDTQYF.

This chain uses TRBV6-2 or TRBV6-3 with TRBJ1-1; D is perhaps TRBD1 (6 bases). In germline, CDR1 is MNHEY, CDR2 SVGEGT. The CDR3 extends over 14 amino acids. Between the trimmed V and J ends, which lost 5 bases and 6 bases, there was a span of 16 bases. The CDR3 loop is CASSQQGETPEAFF. As DNA, the CDR3 is TGTGCCAGCAGTCAACAGGGTGAAACGCCTGAAGCTTTCTTT.

This CDR3 is CASSQLRQFYGYTF. CDR3 coding DNA: TGTGCCAGCAGTCAACTGCGACAGTTCTATGGCTACACCTTC. V and J are TRBV6-6 and TRBJ1-2, with D perhaps TRBD1 (5 bases). V lost 5 bases to trimming and J lost 4 bases, with 14 bases between them. The V gene's germline CDR1 is MNHNY and CDR2 SVGAGI (reference sequence). The CDR3 runs 14 residues.

V is TRBV5-1 and J is TRBJ1-2; 10 bases align to TRBD1. With V trimmed by 3 bases and J by 4 bases, 3 bases remained unmatched. This CDR3 is 14 amino acids long. Germline lookup yields CDR1 SGHRS and CDR2 YFSETQ. This chain's CDR3 is CASSWDRGPYGYTF. In nucleotides, the CDR3 is TGCGCCAGCAGCTGGGACAGGGGCCCCTATGGCTACACCTTC. Full variable domain (outside the CDR3, taken from reference TRBV5-1 and TRBJ1-2): KAGVTQTPRYLIKTRGQQVTLSCSPISGHRSVSWYQQTPGQGLQFLFEYFSETQRNKGNFPGRFSGRQFSNSRSEMNVSTLELGDSALYLCASSWDRGPYGYTFGSGTRLTVV.

This chain links TRBV4-1 with TRBJ1-2; no clear D gene. V lost 4 bases to trimming and J lost 2 bases, with 14 bases between them. From germline, CDR1 is MGHRA and CDR2 YSYEKL. The CDR3 consists of 15 residues. The CDR3 region is CASSLVGGENYGYTF. The CDR3 DNA follows: TGCGCCAGCAGCCTCGTAGGAGGCGAAAACTATGGCTACACCTTC.

The J gene is TRBJ2-7, the V gene TRBV28; TRBD1 matches at 9 bases. The ends lost 3 bases at V and 0 bases at J; junction bases unmatched: 6. This CDR3 region has 16 residues. Per germline, CDR1 MDHEN and CDR2 SYDVKM. This CDR3 reads CASSFGTGTSSYEQYF. The CDR3 DNA reads TGTGCCAGCAGTTTCGGGACAGGGACCTCCTCCTACGAGCAGTACTTC.

The chain has TRBV10-3 and TRBJ2-2; 8 nucleotides align to TRBD2. The CDR3 spans 16 residues. Germline loops: CDR1 ENHRY, CDR2 SYGVKD. V lost 2 bases, J lost 0 bases, and 2 bases stayed unmatched. CDR3 nucleotide sequence: TGTGCCATCAGTGAGCGGGGACTAGCGAACACCGGGGAGCTGTTTTTT. Encoded protein: CAISERGLANTGELFF.

CDR3 sequence: CASTLVGGYSNQPQHF. CDR3 DNA: TGTGCCAGCACCCTCGTAGGGGGTTATAGCAATCAGCCCCAGCATTTT. The J gene is TRBJ1-5, the V gene TRBV28, with D possibly being TRBD1 (6 bases). The CDR3 totals 16 residues. In germline, CDR1 is MDHEN, CDR2 SYDVKM. Trimming removed 7 bases from V and 0 bases from J, with 16 bases in between.

This chain links TRBV27 with TRBJ2-3, with TRBD2 as a possible D gene (6 bases). CDR1 is MNHEY, CDR2 SMNVEV, per germline (reference sequence). Trimming pared 1 base from V and 6 bases from J, leaving 20 bases between. The CDR3 is 17 amino acids. This chain's CDR3 is CASSLYIGGTSRDTQYF. The DNA for the CDR3 is TGTGCCAGCAGTTTATATATCGGGGGAACCTCAAGGGATACGCAGTATTTT.

The chain links TRBV15 to TRBJ1-1, with D maybe TRBD1 (5 bases). The CDR3 totals 15 residues. CDR1 is LNHNV, CDR2 YYDKDF, per germline (reference sequence). V dropped 2 bases and J dropped 4 bases, with 14 bases sitting between them. The CDR3 loop reads CATSRKRQGSTEAFF. In DNA form, the CDR3 reads TGTGCCACCAGCAGAAAACGGCAGGGAAGCACTGAAGCTTTCTTT.

The rearrangement links TRBV6-6 to TRBJ2-7; TRBD2 might be the D (6 bases). Germline V gene lookup returns CDR1 MNHNY and CDR2 SVGAGI (reference sequence). This CDR3 spans 12 amino acids. V was cut by 6 bases and J by 7 bases, with 13 bases left in between. CDR3 nucleotide sequence: TGTGCCAGCAGCCTCCGGGGGACGGAGCAGTACTTC. It specifies CASSLRGTEQYF.

The gene calls are TRBV24-1 and TRBJ2-1; D is possibly TRBD1 (5 bases). The length of the CDR3 is 17 residues. Germline values: CDR1 KGHDR, CDR2 SFDVKD. Trimming left V 4 bases short and J 9 bases short, with 24 bases between. The CDR3 here is CATSDCPSKGPLCEQFF. The DNA for the CDR3 is TGTGCCACCAGTGACTGTCCTTCAAAGGGGCCCCTCTGTGAGCAGTTCTTC.

V is TRBV18 and J is TRBJ2-1; 9 bases agree with TRBD1. The CDR3 length is 17 residues. CDR1 KGHSH and CDR2 LQKENI come from the germline V gene. Trimming cost V 2 bases and J 7 bases; bases outside gene matches: 12. As DNA, the CDR3 is TGTGCCAGCTCACCATCTAAAATGGGACAGGGTTTAAATGAGCAGTTCTTC. Encoded protein: CASSPSKMGQGLNEQFF.

The chain is built from TRBV27 and TRBJ1-5; 7 bases are a match to TRBD1. V lost 5 bases to trimming and J lost 0 bases; unmatched junction nucleotides: 16. CDR1 and CDR2 from the germline V gene are MNHEY and SMNVEV (reference sequence). The CDR3 runs 19 residues. CDR3 residues: CASSPEYLTGLASNQPQHF. In DNA form, the CDR3 reads TGTGCCAGCAGTCCCGAATATCTGACAGGGTTGGCTAGCAATCAGCCCCAGCATTTT.

The chain employs TRBV19 and TRBJ1-4; possibly TRBD1 for D (6 bases). The V and J ends lost 7 bases and 3 bases respectively, with 18 bases between them. The length of the CDR3 is 16 residues. Germline CDR1 and CDR2: LNHDA and SQIVND (reference sequence). CDR3 nucleotide sequence: TGTGCCAGTACCACGCAGGGGCGATATGCTAATGAAAAACTGTTTTTT. Its protein product is CASTTQGRYANEKLFF.